This is a list of T cell receptor beta chains from one sample in a study of blood T cell repertoires in COVID-19. The assay was immunoSEQ multiplex PCR, and TCRdb's table has in-frame clones only and misses some. The sample holds around 310,000 clones, about 93% seen once. The sequenced sample was peripheral blood. These receptors came from a woman aged 30 to 39 with COVID-19, enrolled during active disease. Both conserved end residues are part of each CDR3. A clone size is listed for some rows: how often the clone was seen (once, few, many), or a class if it is expanded.

.	TRBV7-8	TRBJ2-7	CASSPGPGRALGEQYF
.	TRBV4-1	TRBJ2-3	CASSPGDTQYF
.	TRBV6-5	TRBJ2-7	CASSYSLVDFAYEQYF
.	TRBV5-1	TRBJ2-1	CASSLPLSSYNEQFF
once	TRBV10-2	TRBJ2-3	CASSESWGRADTQYF
few	TRBV6-1	TRBJ1-5	CASSEAGTGGGQPQHF
.	TRBV3-1/TRBV3-2	TRBJ2-2	CASSQAASGTGELFF
.	TRBV25-1	TRBJ2-1	CASSDGTGVYNEQFF
.	TRBV3-1/TRBV3-2	TRBJ2-6	CASSPRSSGANVLTF
.	TRBV9	TRBJ1-2	CASSAGDSSNYGYTF
.	TRBV7-3	TRBJ2-7	CASSSEDFGEQYF
.	TRBV27	TRBJ2-1	CASSPLGGDYNEQFF
.	TRBV10-3	TRBJ2-7	CAISILTSGNYEQYF
.	TRBV19	TRBJ2-7	CASRGAHEQYF
.	TRBV30	TRBJ2-1	CAWRGEVRGYNEQFF